Below, 2 T cell receptor beta chains from the same sample are listed, as sequenced in a study of CD8 T cells in ankylosing spondylitis. A single record per CDR3 protein comes from TCRdb applying MiXCR to the 5' RACE reads. The sample has approximately 31,000 distinct CDR3 sequences, roughly 33% seen once; the top ten hold about 41%. The sample taken for sequencing was synovial fluid, either unsorted or a sorted T cell fraction (not recorded which). These receptors all stem from a male donor with ankylosing spondylitis.

This clonotype occurred a few times. The chain links TRBV20-1 to TRBJ2-7, with D perhaps TRBD2 (5 bases). V was clipped by 0 bases and J by 3 bases, with 15 bases between them. The CDR3 has 15 residues. Germline V gene lookup returns CDR1 DFQATT and CDR2 SNEGSKA (reference sequence). CDR3 region: CSARDTVTGGYEQYF. CDR3 coding DNA: TGCAGTGCTAGAGATACTGTAACCGGAGGCTACGAGCAGTACTTC.

In this sample, this clonotype turned up a few times. The rearrangement links TRBV4-2 to TRBJ2-5; D is undetermined. The germline CDR1 and CDR2 sequences are LGHNA and YNFKEQ. The germline V and J ends were trimmed by 0 bases and 1 base, with 12 bases remaining between them. The CDR3 has 16 residues. The CDR3 sequence is CASSQEARSLQETQYF. CDR3 coding DNA: TGTGCCAGCAGCCAAGAGGCGCGGAGCCTCCAAGAGACCCAGTACTTC.